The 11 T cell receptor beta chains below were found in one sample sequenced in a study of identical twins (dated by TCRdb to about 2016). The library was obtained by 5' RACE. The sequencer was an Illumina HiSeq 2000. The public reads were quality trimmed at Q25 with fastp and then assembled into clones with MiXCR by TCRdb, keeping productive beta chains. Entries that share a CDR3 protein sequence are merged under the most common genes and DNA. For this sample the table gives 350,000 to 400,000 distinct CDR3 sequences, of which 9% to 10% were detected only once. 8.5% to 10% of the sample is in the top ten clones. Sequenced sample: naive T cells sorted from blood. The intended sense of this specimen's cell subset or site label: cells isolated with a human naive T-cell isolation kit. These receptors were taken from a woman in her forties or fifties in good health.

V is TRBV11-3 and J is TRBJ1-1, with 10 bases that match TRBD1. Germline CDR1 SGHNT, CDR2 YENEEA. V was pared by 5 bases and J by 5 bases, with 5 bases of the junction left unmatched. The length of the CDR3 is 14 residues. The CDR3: CASSTGQGVTEAFF. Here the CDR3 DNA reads TGTGCCAGCAGCACCGGACAGGGGGTGACTGAAGCTTTCTTT.

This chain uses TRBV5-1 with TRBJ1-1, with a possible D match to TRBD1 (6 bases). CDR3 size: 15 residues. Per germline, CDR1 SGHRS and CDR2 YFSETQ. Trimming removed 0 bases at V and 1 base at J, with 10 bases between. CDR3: CASSLVGQTNTEAFF. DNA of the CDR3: TGCGCCAGCAGCTTGGTAGGACAGACGAACACTGAAGCTTTCTTT.

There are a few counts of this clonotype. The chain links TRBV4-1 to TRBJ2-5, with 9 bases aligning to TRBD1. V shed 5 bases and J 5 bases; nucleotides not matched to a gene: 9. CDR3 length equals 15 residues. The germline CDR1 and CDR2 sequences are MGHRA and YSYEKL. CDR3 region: CASSGRGQGIETQYF. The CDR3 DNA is TGCGCCAGCAGCGGCAGAGGACAGGGGATTGAGACCCAGTACTTC.

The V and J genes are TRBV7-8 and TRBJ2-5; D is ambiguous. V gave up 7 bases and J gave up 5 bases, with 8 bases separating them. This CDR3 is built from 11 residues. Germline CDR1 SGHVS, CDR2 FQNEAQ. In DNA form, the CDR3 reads TGTGCCAGCATAAGAGGCGAGACCCAGTACTTC. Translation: CASIRGETQYF.

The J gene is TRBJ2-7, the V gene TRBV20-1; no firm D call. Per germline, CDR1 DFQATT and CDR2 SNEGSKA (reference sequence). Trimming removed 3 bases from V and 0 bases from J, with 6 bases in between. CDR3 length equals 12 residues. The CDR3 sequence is CSARWGSYEQYF. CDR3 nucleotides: TGCAGTGCTAGGTGGGGCTCCTACGAGCAGTACTTC.

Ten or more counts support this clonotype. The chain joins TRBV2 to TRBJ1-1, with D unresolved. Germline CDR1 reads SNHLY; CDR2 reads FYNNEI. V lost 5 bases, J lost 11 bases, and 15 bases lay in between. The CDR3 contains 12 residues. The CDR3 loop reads CASSPSMIAAFF. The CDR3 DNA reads TGTGCCAGCAGTCCAAGTATGATTGCTGCTTTCTTT.

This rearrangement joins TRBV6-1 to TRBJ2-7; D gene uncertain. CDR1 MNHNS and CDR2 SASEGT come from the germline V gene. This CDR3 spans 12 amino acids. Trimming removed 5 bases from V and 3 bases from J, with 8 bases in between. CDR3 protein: CASSNIGYEQYV. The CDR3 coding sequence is TGTGCCAGCAGTAATATAGGCTACGAGCAGTACGTC.

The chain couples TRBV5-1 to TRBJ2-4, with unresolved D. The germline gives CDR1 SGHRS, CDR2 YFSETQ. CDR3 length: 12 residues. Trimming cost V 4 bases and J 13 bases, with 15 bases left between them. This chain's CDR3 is CASSMSSPGQYF. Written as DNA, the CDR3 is TGCGCCAGCAGCATGTCCTCTCCAGGCCAGTACTTC.

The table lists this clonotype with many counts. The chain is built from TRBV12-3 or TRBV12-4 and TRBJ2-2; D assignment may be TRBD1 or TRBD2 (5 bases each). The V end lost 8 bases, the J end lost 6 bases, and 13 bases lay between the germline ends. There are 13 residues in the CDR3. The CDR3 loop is CASAASRAGELFF. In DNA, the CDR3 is TGTGCCAGCGCGGCTAGCAGGGCCGGGGAGCTGTTTTTT.

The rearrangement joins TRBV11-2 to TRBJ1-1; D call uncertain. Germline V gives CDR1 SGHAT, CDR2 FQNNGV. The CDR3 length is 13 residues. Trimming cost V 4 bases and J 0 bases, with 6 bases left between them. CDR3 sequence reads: CASSSKLNTEAFF. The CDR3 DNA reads TGTGCCAGCAGCTCCAAATTGAACACTGAAGCTTTCTTT.

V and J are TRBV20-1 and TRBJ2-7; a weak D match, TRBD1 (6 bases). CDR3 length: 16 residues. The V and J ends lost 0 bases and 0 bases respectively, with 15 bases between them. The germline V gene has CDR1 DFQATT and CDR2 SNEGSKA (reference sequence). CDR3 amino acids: CSARDDSGTLSYEQYF. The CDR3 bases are TGCAGTGCTAGAGATGACTCCGGGACACTCTCCTACGAGCAGTACTTC.